Below are 15 T cell receptor beta chains sequenced from a single sample in a study of technical replicates of blood from a handful of donors. Method: immunoSEQ multiplex PCR; TCRdb's copy keeps in-frame clones and lacks some. Of tens of thousands of clones in the sample, around 94% were seen once. Sequenced input: T cells isolated from PBMCs. The source is a human donor in good health.

J is TRBJ2-1 and V is TRBV27, with a possible D match to TRBD2 (6 bases). CDR3 length: 15 amino acids. The V gene lost 3 bases and the J gene lost 1 base, with 10 bases spanning the gap. Looked up from germline, CDR1 is MNHEY and CDR2 is SMNVEV (reference sequence). CDR3 nucleotides: TGTGCCAGCAGTTTTGGCGGGGTATCCTACAATGAGCAGTTCTTC. It encodes CASSFGGVSYNEQFF.

As DNA, the CDR3 is TGTGCCAGCAGGACTAGCGGGAGTTTTATTGATGAGCAGTTCTTC. Protein: CASRTSGSFIDEQFF. This chain links TRBV27 with TRBJ2-1; 12 nucleotides line up with TRBD2. The V gene end was trimmed by 6 bases and the J gene end by 8 bases; junction bases not matched to a gene: 8. The germline gives CDR1 MNHEY, CDR2 SMNVEV (reference sequence). The CDR3 length is 15 residues.

The chain couples TRBV11-2 to TRBJ2-1; TRBD2 agrees at 7 bases. CDR1 SGHAT and CDR2 FQNNGV come from the germline V gene. V dropped 2 bases and J dropped 0; count of bases not matched to a gene: 4. The CDR3 runs to 16 residues. The CDR3 is CASSLLAASSYNEQFF. CDR3 DNA sequence: TGTGCCAGCAGCTTACTAGCGGCCAGCTCCTACAATGAGCAGTTCTTC.

The V call is TRBV29-1, the J call TRBJ1-2; 8 bases map to TRBD1. V was pared by 6 bases and J by 4 bases, with 4 bases of the junction left unmatched. CDR1 and CDR2 (germline): SQVTM, ANQGSEA. The CDR3 runs 12 residues. CDR3 loop: CSVRTGIYGYTF. CDR3 DNA: TGCAGCGTCCGGACAGGGATCTATGGCTACACCTTC.

V and J are TRBV7-2 and TRBJ1-4, with D perhaps matching TRBD1 (5 bases). Germline-derived CDR1 and CDR2 are SGHTA and FQGNSA. This CDR3 is built from 15 residues. V lost 3 bases to trimming and J lost 7 bases, with 15 bases between them. The CDR3 region is CASSLWGERGEKLFF. The CDR3 nucleotides read TGTGCCAGCAGCTTGTGGGGGGAAAGAGGTGAAAAACTGTTTTTT.

The chain links TRBV7-9 to TRBJ2-7, with 11 nucleotides matching TRBD1. V was pared by 4 bases and J by 4 bases, with 12 bases of the junction left unmatched. This CDR3 has 17 residues. Germline V gene sequence: CDR1 SEHNR, CDR2 FQNEAQ (reference sequence). The CDR3, as DNA: TGTGCCAGCAGCTCGACTGCTTCCGGGACAGGGGGTTACGAGCAGTACTTC. The encoded protein is CASSSTASGTGGYEQYF.

Points on this clone: Other DNA sequences in this sample translate to the same CDR3. This chain joins TRBV15 and TRBJ1-4; no clear D. Germline V gene sequence: CDR1 LNHNV, CDR2 YYDKDF (reference sequence). V shed 0 bases and J shed 7 bases, with 9 bases lying between them. The CDR3 is 14 residues long. Here the CDR3 reads CATSRDEGGEKLFF. For the CDR3, the DNA is TGTGCCACCAGCAGAGACGAGGGCGGTGAAAAACTGTTTTTT. Variable domain in full (rest from reference TRBV15 and TRBJ1-4): DAMVIQNPRYQVTQFGKPVTLSCSQTLNHNVMYWYQQKSSQAPKLLFHYYDKDFNNEADTPDNFQSRRPNTSFCFLDIRSPGLGDTAMYLCATSRDEGGEKLFFGSGTQLSVL.

The chain's CDR3 is CASSYQKRETSYEQYF. For the CDR3, the DNA is TGTGCCAGCAGTTACCAAAAGCGGGAGACTAGCTACGAGCAGTACTTC. This chain connects TRBV6-5 to TRBJ2-7; 8 positions match TRBD2. The CDR3 sequence is 16 residues long. Per the germline V gene, CDR1 is MNHEY and CDR2 is SVGAGI. V shed 2 bases and J 3 bases; nucleotides not matched to a gene: 9.

This rearrangement joins TRBV19 to TRBJ1-1; no clear D gene. The CDR3 is 13 amino acids. Germline lookup yields CDR1 LNHDA and CDR2 SQIVND (reference sequence). Between the trimmed V and J ends, which lost 3 bases and 3 bases, there was a span of 8 bases. The CDR3 sequence is CASSIREDTEAFF. CDR3 nucleotide sequence: TGTGCCAGTAGTATTCGGGAGGACACTGAAGCTTTCTTT.

This clone was seen a few times. V and J are TRBV7-9 and TRBJ2-1; D is perhaps TRBD1 (7 bases). Germline CDR1 SEHNR, CDR2 FQNEAQ (reference sequence). The CDR3 length is 16 residues. V dropped 0 bases and J dropped 2 bases, with 11 bases sitting between them. CDR3 in amino acids: CASSLATGEAYNEQFF. DNA for the CDR3: TGTGCCAGCAGCTTAGCTACAGGGGAGGCCTACAATGAGCAGTTCTTC.

V gene TRBV9 combines with J gene TRBJ2-6; D may be TRBD1 (5 bases). CDR3 size: 17 residues. V lost 0 bases to trimming and J lost 2 bases, with 12 bases between them. Germline CDR1 and CDR2: SGDLS and YYNGEE. The CDR3 sequence: CASSVVGHHAGANVLTF. The CDR3 DNA reads TGTGCCAGCAGCGTAGTGGGGCATCACGCTGGGGCCAACGTCCTGACTTTC.

The DNA of the CDR3 is TGCGCCAGCAGCCAAAACCCAATGGGGGCGATAGGAAACACCATATATTTT. Translation gives CASSQNPMGAIGNTIYF. The V and J genes are TRBV4-3 and TRBJ1-3, with a tentative D call TRBD1 (6 bases). This CDR3 comprises 17 residues. V lost 2 bases, J lost 4 bases, and 18 bases lay in between. Germline V gene sequence: CDR1 LGHNA, CDR2 YSLEER.

The genes are TRBV9 and TRBJ1-5; D is undetermined. CDR1 is SGDLS, CDR2 YYNGEE, per germline. The CDR3 totals 14 residues. V was cut by 7 bases and J by 0 bases, with 11 bases left in between. The DNA of the CDR3 is TGTGCCAGCGGTGAGGGCCATAGCAATCAGCCCCAGCATTTT. Its translation: CASGEGHSNQPQHF. Full variable domain (rest looked up from reference TRBV9 and TRBJ1-5): DSGVTQTPKHLITATGQRVTLRCSPRSGDLSVYWYQQSLDQGLQFLIQYYNGEERAKGNILERFSAQQFPDLHSELNLSSLELGDSALYFCASGEGHSNQPQHFGDGTRLSIL.

This chain connects TRBV29-1 to TRBJ1-3, with a weak D call TRBD1 (5 bases). With 4 bases removed from V and 4 bases from J, the gap between germline ends came to 11 bases. The germline CDR1 and CDR2 sequences are SQVTM and ANQGSEA. The CDR3 consists of 13 residues. CDR3 in amino acids: CSVVGEAGNTIYF. The CDR3 bases are TGCAGCGTTGTAGGGGAGGCAGGAAACACCATATATTTT.

This clone was seen more than once but under ten times. The chain is built from TRBV19 and TRBJ1-5; perhaps TRBD1 as D (6 bases). The CDR3 covers 15 residues. Trimming took off 1 base at V and 5 bases at J, with 12 bases between the two ends. Germline V gives CDR1 LNHDA, CDR2 SQIVND (reference sequence). The DNA for the CDR3 is TGTGCCAGTAGTATAGGACCAGGGGCTTATCAGCCCCAGCATTTT. Amino acids: CASSIGPGAYQPQHF.